Each of the 24 T cell receptor beta chains below was sequenced from the same sample in a study of T cells in women clearing cervical HPV infection. Assay used: immunoSEQ multiplex PCR; TCRdb lists only in-frame clones, some missing. This sample contains about 30,000 clones. Sequencing used blood buffy coat. These receptors all come from a woman aged 18-69 years with a cervical HPV16 infection that either progressed to CIN3+ or cleared (not recorded which).

Details on this clone: The CDR3 end lies 3 residues beyond the end of the read and is filled in from the germline J gene. The chain has TRBV7-2 and TRBJ1-4, with a possible D match to TRBD1 (5 bases). CDR1 is SGHTA, CDR2 FQGNSA, per germline. Trimming left V 6 bases short and J 8 bases short, with 16 bases between. The CDR3 has 14 amino acids. CDR3 protein: CASSLDRGDEKLFF. The sequenced part of the CDR3 DNA is TGTGCCAGCAGTCTTGACCGGGGGGACGAAAAA. The full variable domain, its missing parts supplied by reference TRBV7-2 and TRBJ1-4, is GAGVSQSPSNKVTEKGKDVELRCDPISGHTALYWYRQSLGQGLEFLIYFQGNSAPDKSGLPSDRFSAERTGGSVSTLTIQRTQQEDSAVYLCASSLDRGDEKLFFGSGTQLSVL.

Worth noting for this clone: With the read ending 3 residues before the CDR3 end, the germline J gene is used to fill in that end. This rearrangement joins TRBV7-3 to TRBJ1-6; possible D gene TRBD1, 5 bases. This CDR3 has 13 residues. The germline gives CDR1 SGHTA, CDR2 FQGTGA. The ends were cut back, 5 bases at V and 10 bases at J, with 12 bases in the middle. The CDR3: CASSPRAGSPLHF. Partial CDR3 DNA: TGTGCCAGCAGCCCCAGGGCAGGGTCACCC.

Remarks on this clone: Read sequence stops 3 residues before the CDR3 end, and the germline J gene provides the missing end. The genes are TRBV7-6 and TRBJ2-5; D remains ambiguous. The germline gives CDR1 SGHVS, CDR2 FNYEAQ. The CDR3 runs to 15 residues. Trimming pared 7 bases from V and 4 bases from J, leaving 19 bases between. The sequenced CDR3 bases are TGTGCCAGCACCAAGAGTCTGCTCCAAGGAGAGACC. Amino acids: CASTKSLLQGET. In full, the CDR3 reads CASTKSLLQGETQYF.

As concerns this clone: The read terminates 3 residues before the CDR3 end, so the remaining end is supplied by the germline J gene. The chain uses TRBV6-1 and TRBJ2-4, with D perhaps TRBD1 (6 bases). CDR3 length equals 17 residues. Germline-derived CDR1 and CDR2 are MNHNS and SASEGT. The CDR3 is CASSETTFGGREYGQYF. The part of the CDR3 DNA that was read is TGTGCCAGCAGTGAAACGACGTTTGGGGGCAGGGAATATGGT.

Notes on this clone: The DNA ends 3 residues before the CDR3 does, and the rest of the CDR3 is filled in from the germline J gene. This chain uses TRBV29-1 with TRBJ2-3; the match to TRBD1 covers 9 bases. V gave up 3 bases and J gave up 3 bases; unmatched junction bases: 4. Germline values: CDR1 SQVTM, CDR2 ANQGSEA. The CDR3 runs to 14 residues. CDR3 region: CSVDGTGPTDTQYF. Partial CDR3 DNA: TGCAGCGTTGACGGGACAGGGCCTACAGATACG.

As concerns this clone: The read terminates 3 residues ahead of where the CDR3 ends, so the germline J gene completes it. At the DNA level, this CDR3 is encoded by other sequences in the same sample as well. This chain connects TRBV7-6 to TRBJ1-3, with 11 nucleotides matching TRBD1. This CDR3 contains 16 residues. J was trimmed by 3 bases and V by 5 bases; bases with no gene match: 6. Germline V gene data show CDR1 as SGHVS and CDR2 as FNYEAQ. The CDR3 sequence is CASSLGQGVIGNTIYF. CDR3 bases read: TGTGCCAGCAGCCTGGGACAGGGGGTGATTGGAAACACC.

As concerns this clone: The read is 3 residues too short to cover the CDR3 end, so that end is filled in from the germline J gene. The chain employs TRBV7-6 and TRBJ1-2; D unresolved. The germline CDR1 and CDR2 sequences are SGHVS and FNYEAQ. The CDR3 is 12 amino acids. The DNA read from the CDR3 is TGTGCCAGCAGCCCCCACACGGGGTTC. This gives the protein CASSPHTGF. The CDR3 reads in full as CASSPHTGFYTF.

Turning to this clone: With the read ending 3 residues before the CDR3 end, the germline J gene is used to fill in that end. The sample contains more than one DNA sequence encoding this CDR3. The rearrangement joins TRBV5-1 to TRBJ1-2; 8 bases agree with TRBD1. V gave up 0 bases and J gave up 0 bases; unmatched junction bases: 13. This CDR3 is 19 amino acids long. Germline values: CDR1 SGHRS, CDR2 YFSETQ. Here the CDR3 reads CASSLAGGRAIPSNYGYTF. The sequenced part of the CDR3 DNA is TGCGCCAGCAGCTTGGCAGGGGGCCGCGCCATCCCCTCTAACTATGGC.

For this clone: Read sequence stops 3 residues before the CDR3 end, and the germline J gene provides the missing end. The V and J genes are TRBV4-1 and TRBJ2-5, with a tentative D call TRBD2 (7 bases). CDR1 and CDR2 from the germline V gene are MGHRA and YSYEKL. Trimming shortened V by 1 base and J by 0 bases, and 15 bases separated the two germline ends. There are 17 residues in the CDR3. The CDR3 loop reads CASSQGPGRGYQETQYF. The part of the CDR3 DNA that was read is TGCGCCAGCAGCCAAGGGCCAGGGAGGGGGTACCAAGAGACC.

In regard to this clone: The sequenced fragment ends 3 residues before the CDR3 boundary, so the rest is inferred from the germline J gene. The chain recombines TRBV28 with TRBJ2-3; 7 bases line up with TRBD1. From germline, CDR1 is MDHEN and CDR2 SYDVKM. The CDR3 extends over 16 amino acids. With 5 bases clipped from V and 5 bases from J, the junction kept 13 bases outside the gene matches. Incomplete CDR3 DNA: TGTGCCAGCAGTCAAAACCAGGGGGATGAGGGAGATACG. This sequence encodes CASSQNQGDEGDT. The full CDR3 sequence reads CASSQNQGDEGDTQYF.

On this clone itself: The CDR3 goes on 3 residues after the read ends, and that part is filled in from the germline J gene. The chain joins TRBV13 to TRBJ1-4, with a possible D match to TRBD1 (5 bases). Trimming took off 3 bases at V and 7 bases at J, with 15 bases between the two ends. The V gene's germline CDR1 is PRHDT and CDR2 FYEKMQ (reference sequence). This CDR3 is 15 amino acids long. The DNA read from the CDR3 is TGTGCCAGCAGCTTTAGAGGTTTGGGGGGTGAAAAA. Encoded protein: CASSFRGLGGEK. The CDR3 in its entirety is CASSFRGLGGEKLFF.

Incomplete CDR3 DNA: TGTGCCAGCTCACGAGGACAGATAGCCAAAAACATT. It specifies CASSRGQIAKNI. The full CDR3 is CASSRGQIAKNIQYF. The chain has TRBV18 and TRBJ2-4, with D possibly matching TRBD1 (6 bases). The read stops 3 residues short of the end of the CDR3; the missing end is completed from the germline J gene. There are 15 residues in the CDR3. V was shortened by 4 bases and J by 0 bases, with 10 bases between the two germline ends. The germline V gene encodes CDR1 KGHSH and CDR2 LQKENI.

The CDR3 spells CASSLGVAGAGETQYF. The sequenced CDR3 bases are TGCGCCAGCAGCTTGGGGGTGGCGGGAGCAGGAGAGACC. J is TRBJ2-5 and V is TRBV5-1, with 7 bases lining up with TRBD2. From the germline J gene comes the end of the CDR3, since the read stops 3 residues before it. Germline lookup yields CDR1 SGHRS and CDR2 YFSETQ. The trim removed 0 bases at V and 4 bases at J, leaving 9 bases unmatched. The CDR3 loop spans 16 amino acids.

A word on this clone: The CDR3 extends 3 residues past the end of the read, so its final part is completed from the germline J gene. The gene calls are TRBV7-6 and TRBJ2-5; D is undetermined. Germline CDR1 is SGHVS and CDR2 is FNYEAQ. The V end lost 5 bases, the J end lost 1 base, and 14 bases lay between the germline ends. The CDR3 is made up of 15 amino acids. CDR3 residues: CASSPSLVVQETQYF. The sequenced CDR3 bases are TGTGCCAGCAGCCCCAGTCTTGTGGTCCAAGAGACC.

To note about this clone: The CDR3 end is not reached by the read, which stops 3 residues before it; the germline J gene fills it in. The chain joins TRBV7-2 to TRBJ2-3, with a possible D match to TRBD2 (5 bases). The CDR3 consists of 16 residues. Trimming stripped 0 bases from V and 0 bases from J, with 10 bases between. CDR1 is SGHTA and CDR2 is FQGNSA in the germline V gene. CDR3 sequence: CASSLAIARSTDTQYF. CDR3 bases read: TGTGCCAGCAGCTTAGCGATAGCGAGAAGCACAGATACG. Combining the CDR3 with reference TRBV7-2 and TRBJ2-3 gives the whole variable domain GAGVSQSPSNKVTEKGKDVELRCDPISGHTALYWYRQSLGQGLEFLIYFQGNSAPDKSGLPSDRFSAERTGGSVSTLTIQRTQQEDSAVYLCASSLAIARSTDTQYFGPGTRLTVL.

In the case of this clone: The observed sequence ends 3 residues before the CDR3 terminus, with the missing tail filled in from the germline J gene. The chain joins TRBV6-1 to TRBJ1-2; D is undetermined. The CDR3 runs to 16 residues. CDR1 is MNHNS, CDR2 SASEGT, per germline. Here the CDR3 reads CASSERLSRRSDTYTF. The DNA read from the CDR3 is TGTGCCAGCAGTGAACGACTGAGCAGACGGTCAGATACC.

As concerns this clone: Read sequence stops 3 residues before the CDR3 end, and the germline J gene provides the missing end. This rearrangement joins TRBV7-8 to TRBJ2-2; TRBD2 matches at 9 bases. J lost 6 bases, V lost 4 bases, and 9 bases had no gene match. The CDR3 spans 16 residues. Germline values: CDR1 SGHVS, CDR2 FQNEAQ. This chain's CDR3 is CASSSLVAGAPGELFF. The sequenced part of the CDR3 DNA is TGTGCCAGCAGCTCCTTGGTAGCGGGGGCCCCCGGGGAG. Variable domain in full (rest from reference TRBV7-8 and TRBJ2-2): GAGVSQSPRYKVAKRGQDVALRCDPISGHVSLFWYQQALGQGPEFLTYFQNEAQLDKSGLPSDRFFAERPEGSVSTLKIQRTQQEDSAVYLCASSSLVAGAPGELFFGEGSRLTVL.

A note on this clone: With the read ending 3 residues before the CDR3 end, the germline J gene is used to fill in that end. This rearrangement joins TRBV7-6 to TRBJ2-4; 8 nucleotides align to TRBD1. The CDR3 is 16 residues long. In germline, CDR1 is SGHVS, CDR2 FNYEAQ. The part of the CDR3 DNA that was read is TGTGCCAGCAGCCCAGGGGGCCGCGGCGAAGCCTATGGT. Its translation is CASSPGGRGEAYG. In full, the CDR3 reads CASSPGGRGEAYGQYF.

A word on this clone: The CDR3 end lies 3 residues beyond the end of the read and is filled in from the germline J gene. This chain uses TRBV5-6 with TRBJ2-5, with 8 bases aligning to TRBD2. The CDR3 is 15 amino acids. V shed 4 bases, J shed 5 bases, and the junction held 10 bases outside the gene matches. CDR1 is SGHDT, CDR2 YYEEEE, per germline. CDR3 in amino acids: CASSRSGSGEETQYF. The sequenced CDR3 bases are TGTGCCAGCAGCCGAAGCGGGAGCGGTGAGGAGACC. Drawing the rest from reference TRBV5-6 and TRBJ2-5, the complete variable domain is DAGVTQSPTHLIKTRGQQVTLRCSPKSGHDTVSWYQQALGQGPQFIFQYYEEEERQRGNFPDRFSGHQFPNYSSELNVNALLLGDSALYLCASSRSGSGEETQYFGPGTRLLVL.

With regard to this clone: From the germline J gene comes the end of the CDR3, since the read stops 3 residues before it. The rearrangement links TRBV18 to TRBJ1-1; no clear D. The CDR3 is 13 amino acids. Germline V lookup: CDR1 KGHSH, CDR2 LQKENI. Trimming pared 4 bases from V and 0 bases from J, leaving 6 bases between. The CDR3 loop is CASSLKLNTEAFF. The sequenced part of the CDR3 DNA is TGTGCCAGCTCACTCAAATTGAACACTGAA. The variable domain in full, with the rest retrieved from reference TRBV18 and TRBJ1-1, is NAGVMQNPRHLVRRRGQEARLRCSPMKGHSHVYWYRQLPEEGLKFMVYLQKENIIDESGMPKERFSAEFPKEGPSILRIQQVVRGDSAAYFCASSLKLNTEAFFGQGTRLTVV.

As for this clone: Read sequence stops 3 residues before the CDR3 end, and the germline J gene provides the missing end. This sequence joins TRBV5-1 and TRBJ2-2, with D maybe TRBD2 (5 bases). Germline V CDR1 and CDR2: SGHRS, YFSETQ. Trimming took off 3 bases at V and 0 bases at J, with 9 bases between the two ends. The CDR3 sequence is 15 residues long. CDR3 loop: CASSYTSANTGELFF. CDR3 bases read: TGCGCCAGCAGCTATACTAGTGCGAACACCGGGGAG.

Concerning this clone itself: The read ends 3 residues before the CDR3 terminus; that terminus is restored from the germline J gene. The rearrangement uses TRBV18 and TRBJ2-1; 8 nucleotides agree with TRBD1. CDR1 and CDR2 from the germline V gene are KGHSH and LQKENI. J lost 8 bases, V lost 5 bases, and 8 bases had no gene match. CDR3 length equals 14 residues. CDR3 loop: CASSSGTGLDEQFF. The CDR3 bases that were read are TGTGCCAGCTCATCCGGGACAGGCCTCGATGAG.

CDR3: CASSAITGVNRYTF. CDR3 bases read: TGTGCCAGCAGTGCCATAACAGGAGTAAACCGT. V is TRBV2 and J is TRBJ1-2; D possibly corresponds to TRBD1 (5 bases). The read halts 3 residues ahead of the CDR3 end, with the missing end drawn from the germline J gene. The germline V gene encodes CDR1 SNHLY and CDR2 FYNNEI. This CDR3 has 14 residues.

For this clone: The CDR3 extends 3 residues past the end of the read, so its final part is completed from the germline J gene. The chain carries TRBV7-3 and TRBJ2-3, with TRBD2 matching 7 bases. Looked up from germline, CDR1 is SGHTA and CDR2 is FQGTGA. V was clipped by 5 bases and J by 4 bases; unmatched bases: 9. This CDR3 contains 15 residues. The CDR3 protein is CASSPGGGGADTQYF. The part of the CDR3 DNA that was read is TGTGCCAGCAGCCCCGGCGGCGGGGGTGCAGATACG.